Shown below are 11 T cell receptor beta chains from a single sample sequenced in a study of blood T cells in healthy people across ages. Then a second PCR, running about 7 to 11 cycles, was carried out with a sample-barcoded 5' primer and a J-beta primer mix. TCRdb reanalysed the 5' RACE reads using MiXCR and keeps one entry per CDR3 protein. The table includes hundreds of thousands of distinct CDR3 sequences, around 54% detected once. Sequenced: blood. These receptors all stem from a man aged 55 to 69 in good health.

Note on this clonotype: The junction departs from the called germline gene at one end, perhaps through a read error. This sequence joins TRBV7-2 and TRBJ1-3; TRBD1 agrees at 8 bases. Germline V gene data show CDR1 as SGHTA and CDR2 as FQGNSA. The CDR3 contains 15 residues. The CDR3 protein is CASSPTGDPGNTIYF. The CDR3 coding sequence is TGTGCCAGCAGCCCGACAGGGGACCCTGGGAACACCATATATTTT. The variable domain in full, completed from reference TRBV7-2 and TRBJ1-3, reads GAGVSQSPSNKVTEKGKDVELRCDPISGHTALYWYRQSLGQGLEFLIYFQGNSAPDKSGLPSDRFSAERTGGSVSTLTIQRTQQEDSAVYLCASSPTGDPGNTIYFGEGSWLTVV.

This chain joins TRBV7-6 and TRBJ1-5; D possibly corresponds to TRBD1 (5 bases). The germline CDR1 and CDR2 sequences are SGHVS and FNYEAQ. The germline V and J ends were trimmed by 5 bases and 0 bases, with 14 bases remaining between them. The CDR3 runs 16 residues. Here the CDR3 reads CASSAGPGVSNQPQHF. Here the CDR3 DNA reads TGTGCCAGCAGCGCCGGACCGGGGGTTAGCAATCAGCCCCAGCATTTT. Combining the CDR3 with reference TRBV7-6 and TRBJ1-5 gives the whole variable domain GAGVSQSPRYKVTKRGQDVALRCDPISGHVSLYWYRQALGQGPEFLTYFNYEAQQDKSGLPNDRFSAERPEGSISTLTIQRTEQRDSAMYRCASSAGPGVSNQPQHFGDGTRLSIL.

V is TRBV7-2 and J is TRBJ1-2; D ambiguous. Deletions cut 5 bases from V and 8 bases from J, with 24 bases between. This CDR3 is built from 16 residues. Germline assignment: CDR1 SGHTA and CDR2 FQGNSA. The CDR3 DNA follows: TGTGCCAGCAGCCAAGCCCTGTCCCCGGGCCCCTCGGGCTACACCTTC. This codes for CASSQALSPGPSGYTF.

The chain recombines TRBV28 with TRBJ2-3; the match to TRBD1 covers 8 bases. V lost 2 bases to trimming and J lost 2 bases; unmatched junction nucleotides: 6. This CDR3 has 16 amino acids. CDR1 and CDR2 (germline): MDHEN, SYDVKM. The CDR3, as DNA: TGTGCCAGCAGTTTACCAGGACAGGGAGCCACAGATACGCAGTATTTT. This codes for CASSLPGQGATDTQYF.

This chain uses TRBV6-5 with TRBJ1-2; D gene uncertain. V lost 6 bases to trimming and J lost 4 bases, with 15 bases between them. CDR3 length: 14 residues. Germline values: CDR1 MNHEY, CDR2 SVGAGI. The CDR3 reads CASSPTRTSYGYTF. In nucleotides, the CDR3 is TGTGCCAGCAGCCCAACACGGACGAGCTATGGCTACACCTTC.

The chain joins TRBV5-5 to TRBJ2-1, with 12 bases lining up with TRBD2. Germline V CDR1 and CDR2: SGHKS, YYEKEE (reference sequence). The CDR3 totals 20 residues. V trimming: 4 bases; J trimming: 4 bases; junction bases outside the gene matches: 18. DNA for the CDR3: TGTGCCAGCAGCCTAATACCGACTAGCGGGGGTAGGAACCCATACAATGAGCAGTTCTTC. Amino acids: CASSLIPTSGGRNPYNEQFF.

The rearrangement uses TRBV10-3 and TRBJ1-2, with D perhaps TRBD1 (6 bases). The CDR3 contains 17 residues. Germline V CDR1 and CDR2: ENHRY, SYGVKD. Deletions cut 3 bases from V and 4 bases from J, with 21 bases between. DNA of the CDR3: TGTGCCATCAGTGAAACGGCAGGGGTCATGCCAGGCTATGGCTACACCTTC. Translation gives CAISETAGVMPGYGYTF.

This chain connects TRBV5-1 to TRBJ2-1; perhaps TRBD2 as D (6 bases). The CDR3 covers 15 residues. The germline V gene has CDR1 SGHRS and CDR2 YFSETQ. Trimming took off 6 bases at V and 4 bases at J, with 17 bases between the two ends. The CDR3: CASMLAETGYNEQFF. The CDR3 bases are TGCGCCAGCATGTTAGCGGAGACGGGTTACAATGAGCAGTTCTTC.

The rearrangement uses TRBV5-1 and TRBJ1-2; no firm D call. Looked up from germline, CDR1 is SGHRS and CDR2 is YFSETQ. The V and J ends lost 4 bases and 4 bases respectively, with 11 bases between them. The CDR3 spans 13 residues. DNA for the CDR3: TGCGCCAGCAGCACTACAGAGAGCTATGGCTACACCTTC. Its protein is CASSTTESYGYTF.

The chain uses TRBV12-3 or TRBV12-4 and TRBJ2-1; D gene unclear. V was clipped by 8 bases and J by 0 bases, with 14 bases between them. The CDR3 loop spans 15 amino acids. CDR3 protein: CASGPPSASYNEQFF. Written as DNA, the CDR3 is TGTGCCAGCGGTCCCCCGTCGGCCTCCTACAATGAGCAGTTCTTC.

This clonotype was observed a few times. The V gene is TRBV3-1, the J gene TRBJ2-5, with TRBD2 matching over 7 bases. V gave up 4 bases and J gave up 2 bases; unmatched junction bases: 10. The CDR3 runs to 16 residues. Germline V gene lookup returns CDR1 LGHDT and CDR2 YNNKEL (reference sequence). The CDR3 reads CASSRMTLAYQETQYF. CDR3 sequence (DNA): TGTGCCAGCAGCCGGATGACACTAGCGTATCAAGAGACCCAGTACTTC.